What follows are 7 T cell receptor beta chains derived from one specimen sequenced in a study of blood T cell repertoires in COVID-19. TCRdb keeps only in-frame clones here, not all; method: immunoSEQ multiplex PCR. The sample lists tens of thousands of clones, 75% to 90% seen once, with approximately 20% in the top ten. The sample was peripheral blood. The source of these receptors is a woman aged 60-70 years with COVID-19, enrolled during active disease.

This chain uses TRBV24-1 with TRBJ2-2; TRBD2 is a possible D gene (6 bases). The CDR3 spans 15 residues. Germline V gene sequence: CDR1 KGHDR, CDR2 SFDVKD. The germline V and J ends were trimmed by 0 bases and 6 bases, with 10 bases remaining between them. The CDR3 sequence is CATSDLRRGAGELFF. CDR3 nucleotide sequence: TGTGCCACCAGTGATTTGCGGAGGGGAGCCGGGGAGCTGTTTTTT.

The chain employs TRBV11-1 and TRBJ1-2; D gene unclear. The CDR3 has 11 amino acids. Trimming took 5 bases from V and 5 from J, leaving 6 bases between them. Germline loops: CDR1 SGHAT, CDR2 FQDESV (reference sequence). The CDR3 here is CASSPGYGYTF. The CDR3 DNA sequence: TGTGCCAGCAGCCCCGGGTATGGCTACACCTTC.

CDR3 loop: CASSQARTNTGELFF. In nucleotides, the CDR3 is TGCGCCAGCAGCCAAGCTCGCACAAACACCGGGGAGCTGTTTTTT. The chain recombines TRBV4-1 with TRBJ2-2; unclear D gene. CDR3 size: 15 residues. CDR1 MGHRA and CDR2 YSYEKL come from the germline V gene. Trimming shortened V by 1 base and J by 2 bases, and 8 bases separated the two germline ends.

In this sample, this clone turned up a few times. The chain uses TRBV28 and TRBJ1-2, with TRBD1 matching over 12 bases. Losses at the gene ends were 3 bases for V and 7 bases for J; bases not matched to a gene: 6. The CDR3 contains 15 residues. The germline V gene has CDR1 MDHEN and CDR2 SYDVKM. This chain's CDR3 is CASSFGGTGGTGYTF. For the CDR3, the DNA is TGTGCCAGCAGTTTTGGAGGGACAGGGGGCACTGGCTACACCTTC.

This clone has a single count. This chain connects TRBV6-5 to TRBJ1-1, with D possibly being TRBD1 (6 bases). V was trimmed by 6 bases and J by 0 bases, leaving 11 bases between them. CDR1 MNHEY and CDR2 SVGAGI come from the germline V gene. This CDR3 is 14 amino acids long. The CDR3 coding sequence is TGTGCCAGCAGAAAGCAGGGGATGAACACTGAAGCTTTCTTT. Protein: CASRKQGMNTEAFF.

The sample holds one count of this clone. This sequence joins TRBV29-1 and TRBJ1-4; 9 nucleotides agree with TRBD1. The V gene's germline CDR1 is SQVTM and CDR2 ANQGSEA. J was trimmed by 3 bases and V by 3 bases; bases with no gene match: 2. The length of the CDR3 is 14 residues. The CDR3 DNA reads as TGCAGCGTTGAGGACAGGGGTGCTAATGAAAAACTGTTTTTT. Amino acid sequence: CSVEDRGANEKLFF.

This clone was counted once. The rearrangement uses TRBV27 and TRBJ2-7; TRBD1 agrees at 8 bases. Per germline, CDR1 MNHEY and CDR2 SMNVEV (reference sequence). The CDR3 length is 12 residues. V lost 4 bases, J lost 6 bases, and 2 bases stayed unmatched. The CDR3 DNA reads TGTGCCAGCAGTTGGACAGGGATCGAGCAGTACTTC. It translates to CASSWTGIEQYF.